This T cell receptor (beta chain) was observed in a study of cytomegalovirus exposure and HLA in healthy donors (dated by TCRdb to 2016 to 2017). Broadly, across the study: An earlier analysis of some 500 of the donors reported roughly 270 Gb of sequence data and some 100 million unique TCR beta sequences from about 179 million T cells. An early release that covered roughly 600 HLA-typed donors contained approximately 300 gigabases of sequencing data and tens of millions of unique TCR sequences. Of the 300 to 400 genotyped donors, approximately 83% fell in the genetic ancestry cluster associated with self-reported Caucasian donors. The study aimed to test whether signatures of past pathogen exposure could be identified by cataloging public T cell receptors. The study used immunosequencing to profile the T cell repertoires of several hundred subjects and linked those repertoires to cytomegalovirus serostatus. Along with the roughly 670-subject first cohort, a separate validation cohort of some 130 different subjects was used. The study combined high-throughput TCR immunosequencing, statistical association of individual TCRs with disease status, and machine learning to predict cytomegalovirus infection status. To study patterns of TCR occurrence, a later analysis re-analyzed previously published TCR beta repertoires from several hundred donors and added high-resolution HLA genotyping. The later analysis used no new phenotypic data to find candidate immune exposures, relying instead on TCR beta sequences and their occurrence across donors. An earlier analysis of 587 of the donors applied high-throughput TCR beta sequencing to assess whether each TCR beta V gene segment acted as functional or pseudogenic. Donor age, sex, ethnicity and CMV serostatus were collected together with the repertoire data. In a later genetic analysis, genome-wide SNP genotypes for 398 of the 666 donors were used, and that subset was treated as a discovery cohort. Every discovery cohort repertoire had been produced on one sequencing platform. Class I and class II HLA loci were covered by the typing at four-digit resolution. Typing coverage varied by locus: 629-630 donors for A, B, C, DRB1 and DQB1; roughly 510 for DQA1; about 600 for DPA1; around 450 for DPB1. About five DR-DQ haplotypes were treated as single units for association and clustering because of strong linkage in the cohort. On average, 235,054 unique TCR beta nucleotide sequences were sequenced per donor among more than 350 genotyped donors of the cohort, with around 19% of those sequences being non-productive.

A total of 9 residues make up the CDR3, ends included. CDR1 is given as MNHEY and CDR2 as SMNVEV, both from the germline V gene (reference sequence). The library was obtained by the immunoSEQ multiplex PCR assay. For the multiplex PCR, a mixture combining 60 forward primers for TCR Vbeta segments and 13 reverse primers for TCR Jbeta segments was used. The CDR3 region of rearranged TCR beta genes was amplified from genomic DNA by a multiplex PCR assay. Amplified TCR beta libraries were sequenced as 87-base-pair reads on the Illumina HiSeq System. In the source study's methods: In a later analysis, some 80 million unique TCR beta chains were counted across the 500 to 850 repertoires, and around 10 million of these chains were shared by at least two donors. To remove PCR and sequencing errors, raw reads were error-corrected and collapsed into unique sequences using a nearest-neighbor algorithm that merged closely related sequences. CDR3 sequences were aligned to IMGT reference sequences to assign V, D and J gene segments. For a sequence to be retained, a match of at least six nucleotides to both a V gene segment and a J gene segment was required. Rearrangements were called productive when the CDR3 lacked stop codons and stayed in frame with V and J; all others were non-productive. CDR3 was defined according to IMGT convention as the region running from the second conserved V-encoded cysteine to the conserved J-encoded phenylalanine. Sequences without an unambiguous match to a single V gene segment were excluded from the earlier analysis of several hundred of the donors. An earlier analysis of around 600 of the donors classified V segments as functional when productive rearrangements were above 56.7% and as segregating when the standard deviation between donors was above 5%. A statistical classification framework was developed to diagnose cytomegalovirus status using the catalog of TCR beta chain sequences. V and J gene assignment, in a later analysis, came from comparing TCR nucleotide sequences with IMGT/GENE-DB human TR gene sequences. In a later analysis, CDR3 sequences and most-parsimonious VDJ recombination scenarios were assigned using the TCRdist pipeline. In a later analysis, each TCR beta chain was defined by its CDR3 amino acid sequence together with its V-gene family, and reads lacking a unique V-gene family were excluded. A later analysis removed several hundred highly shared, low-generation-probability nucleotide sequences to deal with suspected cross-contamination and a sequencing artifact. In a later analysis, a clonal expansion index was calculated for each public chain from normalized within-repertoire ranks of inferred template counts. In a later analysis, generation probabilities were computed using a VDJ recombination model fitted to out-of-frame rearrangements, and the results were checked against IGoR. Hypergeometric tests were used in a later analysis to score TCR-TCR, TCR-HLA and TCR-CMV co-occurrence, with a repertoire-size bias correction applied to the TCR pairs. To estimate false discovery rates, a later analysis permuted the HLA or CMV assignments 20 times. In a later analysis, co-occurring TCRs were grouped using DBSCAN, with TCRdist sequence similarity added in when clustering inside HLA-allele-positive subsets. Repertoires with fewer than 30,000 or more than 120,000 public chains, plus five repertoires with anomalous nucleotide sharing, were excluded from co-occurrence clustering. TCRdb provides this immuneACCESS table in a form limited to in-frame rearrangements. Some clones are lacking; in checked studies, under half of them reflect an unresolved V gene, and why the rest are absent is not known. V and J calls and clone size follow that table, whereas D and trimming were derived from the DNA. Present in this sample are some 180,000 clones, 70% to 85% of which were seen just once. The ten largest clones capture 3.5% to 4.5% of the sample.

The paper as a whole reports these results and caveats: The classifier was reported to diagnose cytomegalovirus status with high specificity and sensitivity in both the original and validation cohorts. While some public TCRs were present in many individuals, most TCR sequences turned up only very rarely across donors. In a later analysis, TCR association rates were found to vary across HLA loci, with the most associated TCRs seen for DRB1 alleles and the fewest for HLA-C alleles. A later analysis found that most CMV-associated TCR beta chains appeared HLA-restricted, with HLA associations seemingly driven largely by CMV exposure. Because counts were too low, about 15 rarely observed V segments, including chromosome 9 orphons, were left out of the earlier analysis of several hundred of the donors. Some IMGT-functional V segments, including TRBV6-2 and TRBV6-3, could not be told apart with the 87-base-pair reads, so those segments were excluded. The authors suggested that the approach could potentially be generalized to other disease states and immunological phenotypes. When HLA alleles, especially DR and DQ, strongly co-occurred, attributing TCR associations to individual alleles was difficult. Correlated functional status among segregating V segments might reflect linkage disequilibrium, but an unknown experimental factor could not be ruled out. Because some donors lacked HLA typing at each locus, the association tests relied only on the typed subset. In a later genetic analysis, a missense DCLRE1C variant was associated with V-gene and J-gene trimming of TCR beta chains, and the association was replicated in an independent cohort. Roughly uniform sequencing depth across donors was assumed in presence/absence analyses, although this assumption may not hold. Specific HLA alleles were associated with 15,000 to 20,000 TCR beta sequences at a false discovery rate of 0.05 in a later analysis. In an earlier analysis of about 550 of the donors, most TCR beta V segments were observed in productive rearrangements about 87% or about 30% of the time, broadly matching IMGT annotations. The study gave a list of under 200 TCR beta chains associated with cytomegalovirus. A later genetic analysis reported fewer N-insertions in productive TCRs among donors in an Asian-associated ancestry cluster than the approximately 670-donor mean. CMV serostatus was the only immune exposure information available for the cohort. A few of the identified cytomegalovirus-associated TCR beta chains were confirmed in vitro to be specific for cytomegalovirus antigens. The cohort was sequenced for TCR beta chains only, and without alpha or paired-chain data the features that could be detected were limited. In a later analysis, HLA-associated TCR beta chains showed more clonal expansion and lower generation probabilities than non-associated chains that were equally common. A cluster of highly shared sequence variants was judged likely to be a technical artifact of the sequencing pipeline. A further reported finding was that TCR beta sequences accurately predicted the HLA-A and HLA-B alleles for most subjects in the first cohort. Several of the top co-occurrence clusters appeared to be linked to parvovirus B19, influenza, CMV and Epstein-Barr virus, according to a later analysis.

With respect to this clone: What this receptor recognizes is not known. The CDR3 end shows no conserved phenylalanine or tryptophan, and so a read error is likely. The DNA is left out, because the CDR3 cannot be placed on it with certainty; the CDR3 is given as TCRdb lists it.

The cohort was made up of several hundred healthy bone marrow donors. At the time of sampling, all cohort members were nominally healthy, though unrecorded immune exposures were likely present. The donor tested CMV seropositive, placing the donor among the 290 or so seropositive members of the cohort. A peripheral blood sample was collected from each donor, and TCR beta sequencing was performed on peripheral blood mononuclear cells. The Qiagen DNeasy Blood Extraction Kit was used to extract genomic DNA from the blood cell samples. The sequence is built from TRBV27 and TRBJ2-7; the table's TRBD2 call for D was not verified on the DNA. The receptor was isolated from an older woman in good health and CMV-seropositive. Sequencing was performed on PBMCs. The CDR3 corresponds to CASSLRSQP.